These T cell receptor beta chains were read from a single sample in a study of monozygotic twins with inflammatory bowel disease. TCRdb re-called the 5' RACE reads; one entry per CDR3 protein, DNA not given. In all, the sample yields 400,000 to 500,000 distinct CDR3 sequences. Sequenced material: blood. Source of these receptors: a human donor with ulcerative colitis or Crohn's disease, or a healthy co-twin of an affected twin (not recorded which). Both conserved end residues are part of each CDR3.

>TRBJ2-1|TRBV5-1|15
CASSPGLAGAGEQFF
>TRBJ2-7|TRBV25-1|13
CASSDQGAYEQYF
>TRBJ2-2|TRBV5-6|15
CASSWGHTNTGELFF
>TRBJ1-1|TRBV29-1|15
CSVEDFDRGAPEAFF
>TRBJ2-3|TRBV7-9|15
CASSLKAQGSDTQYF
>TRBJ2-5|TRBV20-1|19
CSARDRGGTSGAVGETQYF
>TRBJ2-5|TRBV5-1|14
CASSGTTGGETQYF
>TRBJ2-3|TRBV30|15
CAWSGNSGRAGTQYF
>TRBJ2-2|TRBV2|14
CASRDRDSTGELFF
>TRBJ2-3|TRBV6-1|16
CASSERAGGLADTQYF
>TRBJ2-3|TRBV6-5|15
CASSSYGGGDDTQYF
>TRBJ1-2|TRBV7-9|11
CASSLSPIPTF
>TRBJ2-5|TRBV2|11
CASSDWKTQYF
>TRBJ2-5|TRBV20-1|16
CSASAPASRYQETQYF
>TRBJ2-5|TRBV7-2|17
CASSFWVRDRERETQYF
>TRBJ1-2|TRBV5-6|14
CASTKPTGNYGYTF
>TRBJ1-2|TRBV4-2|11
CASSQGSGYTF
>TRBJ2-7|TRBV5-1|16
CASSPVLAGRTYEQYF
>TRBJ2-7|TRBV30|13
CAWNRGGVYEQYF
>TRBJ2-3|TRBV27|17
CASSFLGAGGSGDTQYF
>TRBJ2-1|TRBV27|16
CASSPPWTGGSNEQFF
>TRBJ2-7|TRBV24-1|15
CATSAAGQGNAEQYF
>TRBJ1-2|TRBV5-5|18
CASSSPGPRESSFYGYTF
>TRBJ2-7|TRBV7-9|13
CASSLTGFLEQYF
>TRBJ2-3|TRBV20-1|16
CSAPRRLAVSTDTQYF
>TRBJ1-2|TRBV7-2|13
CASSSRLGGGYTF
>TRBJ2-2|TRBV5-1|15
CASSLAGREPGELFF
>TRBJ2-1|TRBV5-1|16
CASSLVRTSGEPEQFF
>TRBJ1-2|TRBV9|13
CASSVGAVYGYTF
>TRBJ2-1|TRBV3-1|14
CASSPRAGGREQFF
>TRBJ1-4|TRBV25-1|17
CASSAMGTGRRNEKLFF
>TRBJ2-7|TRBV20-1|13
CSASTDSPYEQYF
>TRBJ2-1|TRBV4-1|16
CASSQTASGTYNEQFF
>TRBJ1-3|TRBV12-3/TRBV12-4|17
CASNEDRGLSSGNTIYF
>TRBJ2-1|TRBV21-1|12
CASSPRPSEQFF
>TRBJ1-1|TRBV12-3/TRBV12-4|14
CASSLAGAHTEAFF
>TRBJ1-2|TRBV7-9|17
CASSLTRGESANYGYTF
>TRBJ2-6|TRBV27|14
CASSLNTGANVLTF
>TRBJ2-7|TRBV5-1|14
CASSLASVSYEQYF
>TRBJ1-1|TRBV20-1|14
CSARKANSRTEAFF
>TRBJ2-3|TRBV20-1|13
CSGPTSGTDTQYF
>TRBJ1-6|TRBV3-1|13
CASTTGYNSPLHF
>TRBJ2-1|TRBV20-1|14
CSARDATGVGEQFF
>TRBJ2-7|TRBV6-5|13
CASSSRDRDEQYF
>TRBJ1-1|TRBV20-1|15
CSARVPDRFGTEAFF
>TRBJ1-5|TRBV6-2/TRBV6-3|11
CASKGVGAQHF
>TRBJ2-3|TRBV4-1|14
CASSRDGTTDTQYF
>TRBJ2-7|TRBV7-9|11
CASSIDYEQYF
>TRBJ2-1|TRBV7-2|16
CASSPGLAGGRNEQFF
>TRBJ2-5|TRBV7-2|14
CASSLRELGETQYF
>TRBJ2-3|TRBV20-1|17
CSAAPPLAGGNTDTQYF
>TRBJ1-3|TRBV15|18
CATSRSDSLTQSGNTIYF
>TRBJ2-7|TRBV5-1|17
CASSEATGTGPRNEQYF